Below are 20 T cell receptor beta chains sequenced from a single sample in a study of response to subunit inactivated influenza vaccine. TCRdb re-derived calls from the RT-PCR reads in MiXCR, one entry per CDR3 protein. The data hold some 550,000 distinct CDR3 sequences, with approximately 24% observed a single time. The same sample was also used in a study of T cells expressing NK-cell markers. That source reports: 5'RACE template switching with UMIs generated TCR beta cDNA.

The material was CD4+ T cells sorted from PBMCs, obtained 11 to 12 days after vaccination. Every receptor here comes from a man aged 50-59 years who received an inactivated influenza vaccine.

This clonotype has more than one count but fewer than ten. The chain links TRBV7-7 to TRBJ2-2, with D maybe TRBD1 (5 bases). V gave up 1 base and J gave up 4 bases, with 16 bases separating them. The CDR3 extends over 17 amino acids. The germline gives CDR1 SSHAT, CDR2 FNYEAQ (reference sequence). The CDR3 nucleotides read TGTGCCAGCAGCTTAGAGTTCGCCCCAGGGCGCACCGGGGAGCTGTTTTTT. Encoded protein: CASSLEFAPGRTGELFF. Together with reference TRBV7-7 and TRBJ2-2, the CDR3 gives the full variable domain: GAGVSQSPRYKVTKRGQDVTLRCDPISSHATLYWYQQALGQGPEFLTYFNYEAQPDKSGLPSDRFSAERPEGSISTLTIQRTEQRDSAMYRCASSLEFAPGRTGELFFGEGSRLTVL.

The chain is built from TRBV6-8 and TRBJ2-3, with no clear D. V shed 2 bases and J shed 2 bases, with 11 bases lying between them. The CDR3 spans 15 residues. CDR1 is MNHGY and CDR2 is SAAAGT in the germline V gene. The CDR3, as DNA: TGTGCCAGCAGTTACGAACTGAGGAACACAGATACGCAGTATTTT. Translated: CASSYELRNTDTQYF.

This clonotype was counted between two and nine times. CDR3 DNA sequence: TGCAGTGCTAGCATGTACAGGGGATGGGGCAATCAGCCCCAGCATTTT. Protein: CSASMYRGWGNQPQHF. The rearrangement joins TRBV20-1 to TRBJ1-5; TRBD1 matches 7 bases. Germline CDR1 DFQATT, CDR2 SNEGSKA (reference sequence). V dropped 3 bases and J dropped 2; count of bases not matched to a gene: 10. The CDR3 totals 16 residues.

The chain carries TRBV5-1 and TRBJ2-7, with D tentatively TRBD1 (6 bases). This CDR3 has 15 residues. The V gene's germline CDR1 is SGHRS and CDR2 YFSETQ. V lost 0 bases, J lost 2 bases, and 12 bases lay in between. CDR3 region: CASSLVGQSPYEQYF. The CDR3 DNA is TGCGCCAGCAGCTTGGTTGGACAGTCTCCCTACGAGCAGTACTTC.

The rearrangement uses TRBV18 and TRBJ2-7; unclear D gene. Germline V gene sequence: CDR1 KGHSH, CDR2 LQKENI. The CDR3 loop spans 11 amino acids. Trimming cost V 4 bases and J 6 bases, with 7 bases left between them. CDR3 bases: TGTGCCAGCTCACACGATCTCGAGCAGTACTTC. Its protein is CASSHDLEQYF.

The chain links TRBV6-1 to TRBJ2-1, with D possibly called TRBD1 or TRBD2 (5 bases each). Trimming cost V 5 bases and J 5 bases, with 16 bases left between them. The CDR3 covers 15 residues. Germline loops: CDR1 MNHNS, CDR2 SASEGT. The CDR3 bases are TGTGCCAGCAGTACCGGGGCTGCGCCTAACAATGAGCAGTTCTTC. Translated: CASSTGAAPNNEQFF.

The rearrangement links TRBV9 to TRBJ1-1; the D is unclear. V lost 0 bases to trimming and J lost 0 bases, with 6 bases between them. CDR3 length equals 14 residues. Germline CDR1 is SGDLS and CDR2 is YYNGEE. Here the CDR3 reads CASSVAAVNTEAFF. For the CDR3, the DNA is TGTGCCAGCAGCGTAGCTGCCGTGAACACTGAAGCTTTCTTT.

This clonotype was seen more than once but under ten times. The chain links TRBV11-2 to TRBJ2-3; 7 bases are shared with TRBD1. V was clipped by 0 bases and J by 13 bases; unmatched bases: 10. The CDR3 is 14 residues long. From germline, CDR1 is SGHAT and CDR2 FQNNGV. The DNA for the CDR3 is TGTGCCAGCAGCTTAGATGGGGACAGTCGTCGGAAGTATTTT. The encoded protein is CASSLDGDSRRKYF.

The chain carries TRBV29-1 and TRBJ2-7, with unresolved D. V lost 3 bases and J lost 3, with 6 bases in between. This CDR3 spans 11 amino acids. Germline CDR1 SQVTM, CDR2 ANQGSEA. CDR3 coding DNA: TGCAGCGTTGAGTTGGGCTACGAGCAGTACTTC. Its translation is CSVELGYEQYF.

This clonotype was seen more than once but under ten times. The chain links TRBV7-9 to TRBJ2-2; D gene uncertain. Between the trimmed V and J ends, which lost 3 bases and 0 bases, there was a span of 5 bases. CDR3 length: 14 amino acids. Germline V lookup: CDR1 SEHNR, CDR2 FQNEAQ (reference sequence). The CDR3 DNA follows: TGTGCCAGCAGCTTCGATTCGAACACCGGGGAGCTGTTTTTT. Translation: CASSFDSNTGELFF.

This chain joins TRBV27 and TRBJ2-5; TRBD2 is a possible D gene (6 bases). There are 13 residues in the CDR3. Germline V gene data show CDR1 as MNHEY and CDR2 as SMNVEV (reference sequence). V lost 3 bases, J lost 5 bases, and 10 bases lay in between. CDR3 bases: TGTGCCAGCAGTTTCCGGGAGAGGGAGACCCAGTACTTC. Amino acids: CASSFRERETQYF.

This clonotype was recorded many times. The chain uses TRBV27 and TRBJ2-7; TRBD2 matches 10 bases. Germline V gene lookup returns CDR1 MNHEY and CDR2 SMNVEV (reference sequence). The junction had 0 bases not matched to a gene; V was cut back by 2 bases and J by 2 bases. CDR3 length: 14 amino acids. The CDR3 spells CASSLLAGAYEQYF. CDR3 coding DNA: TGTGCCAGCAGTTTACTAGCGGGAGCCTACGAGCAGTACTTC.

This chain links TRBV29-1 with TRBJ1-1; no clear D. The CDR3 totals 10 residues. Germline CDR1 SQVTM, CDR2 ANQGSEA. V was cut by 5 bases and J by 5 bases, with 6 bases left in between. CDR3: CSVLDTEAFF. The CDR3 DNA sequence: TGCAGCGTTTTGGATACTGAAGCTTTCTTT.

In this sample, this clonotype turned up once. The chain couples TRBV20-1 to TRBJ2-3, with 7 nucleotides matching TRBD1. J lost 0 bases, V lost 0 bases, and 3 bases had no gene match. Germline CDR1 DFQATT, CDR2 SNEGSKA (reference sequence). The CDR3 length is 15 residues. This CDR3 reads CSAREDRESTDTQYF. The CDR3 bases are TGCAGTGCTAGAGAAGACAGGGAGAGCACAGATACGCAGTATTTT.

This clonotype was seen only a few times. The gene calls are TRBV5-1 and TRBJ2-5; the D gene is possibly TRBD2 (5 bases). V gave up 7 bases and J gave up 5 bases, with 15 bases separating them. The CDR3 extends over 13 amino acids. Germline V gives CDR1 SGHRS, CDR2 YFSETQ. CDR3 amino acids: CASFEGVAETQYF. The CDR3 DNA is TGCGCCAGCTTTGAGGGAGTCGCGGAGACCCAGTACTTC.

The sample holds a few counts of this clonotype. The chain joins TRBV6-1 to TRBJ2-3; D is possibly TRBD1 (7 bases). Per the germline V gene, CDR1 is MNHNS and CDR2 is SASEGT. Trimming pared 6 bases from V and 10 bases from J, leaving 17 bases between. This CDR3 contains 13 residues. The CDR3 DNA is TGTGCCAGCAGCGGGACTCCAGGGGGGCCGCAGTATTTT. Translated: CASSGTPGGPQYF.

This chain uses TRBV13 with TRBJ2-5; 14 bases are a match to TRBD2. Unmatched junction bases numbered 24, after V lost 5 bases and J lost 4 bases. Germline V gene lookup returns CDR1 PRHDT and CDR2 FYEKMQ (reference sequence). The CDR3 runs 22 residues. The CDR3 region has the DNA TGTGCCAGCAGCCTCCAGTGGGGAACATCCGGGACTAGCGGGAGTGCGGTAGAGACCCAGTACTTC. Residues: CASSLQWGTSGTSGSAVETQYF.

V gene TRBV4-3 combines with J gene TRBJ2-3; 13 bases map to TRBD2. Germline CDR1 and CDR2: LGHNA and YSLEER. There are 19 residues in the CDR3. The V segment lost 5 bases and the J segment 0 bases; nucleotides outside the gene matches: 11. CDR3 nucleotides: TGCGCCAGCAGCTTTCGGACTAGCGGGAGATCCCCTAGCACAGATACGCAGTATTTT. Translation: CASSFRTSGRSPSTDTQYF.

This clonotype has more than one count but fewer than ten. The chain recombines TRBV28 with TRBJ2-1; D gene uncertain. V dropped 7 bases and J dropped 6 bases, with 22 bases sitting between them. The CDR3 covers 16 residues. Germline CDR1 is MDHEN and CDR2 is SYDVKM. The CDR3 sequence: CASTFKTGSLGNEQFF. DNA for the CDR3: TGTGCCAGCACCTTCAAGACCGGGTCCCTGGGCAATGAGCAGTTCTTC.

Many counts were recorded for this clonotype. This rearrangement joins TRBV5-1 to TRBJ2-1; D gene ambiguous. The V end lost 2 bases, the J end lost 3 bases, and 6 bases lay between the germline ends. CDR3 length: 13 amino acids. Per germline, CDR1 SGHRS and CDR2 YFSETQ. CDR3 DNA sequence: TGCGCCAGCAGCTTAGACAACTACAATGAGCAGTTCTTC. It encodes CASSLDNYNEQFF. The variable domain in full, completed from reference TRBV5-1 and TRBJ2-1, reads KAGVTQTPRYLIKTRGQQVTLSCSPISGHRSVSWYQQTPGQGLQFLFEYFSETQRNKGNFPGRFSGRQFSNSRSEMNVSTLELGDSALYLCASSLDNYNEQFFGPGTRLTVL.